A single sample is the source of the 27 T cell receptor beta chains below, sequenced in a study of T cells in narcolepsy. The table came from immunoSEQ multiplex PCR; TCRdb's copy has only in-frame clones and leaves some out. Found here are 27,000 or so clones, roughly nine tenths of them singletons; the top ten hold roughly 1.1%. The sequencing sample was made of CD45RA- memory CD4+ T cells from PBMCs. The receptors were sampled from a human donor with narcolepsy.

The chain couples TRBV27 to TRBJ1-2; TRBD1 matches 12 bases. The CDR3 runs 13 residues. In germline, CDR1 is MNHEY, CDR2 SMNVEV (reference sequence). After removal of 4 bases from V and 10 bases from J, the junction contained 4 bases not matched to a gene. CDR3 sequence: CASSSGTGGVYTF. CDR3 sequence (DNA): TGTGCCAGCAGTTCAGGGACAGGGGGCGTCTACACCTTC.

The CDR3 nucleotides read TGTGCCAGCAGCTCATGGGGGGCTGATGGCTACACCTTC. Its translation: CASSSWGADGYTF. V gene TRBV7-9 combines with J gene TRBJ1-2; D may be TRBD1 (6 bases). Germline lookup yields CDR1 SEHNR and CDR2 FQNEAQ (reference sequence). The CDR3 has 13 residues. V was trimmed by 4 bases and J by 6 bases, leaving 12 bases between them.

The chain links TRBV19 to TRBJ1-5; 7 bases map to TRBD1. Germline CDR1 LNHDA, CDR2 SQIVND (reference sequence). Trimming cost V 1 base and J 12 bases; bases outside gene matches: 6. The CDR3 is made up of 13 amino acids. The CDR3 coding sequence is TGTGCCAGTAGTATAGTCCCCGGGGACAGCCAGCATTTT. Translation: CASSIVPGDSQHF.

This clone was detected only a few times. CDR3 nucleotides: TGTGCCAGCAGTTACATGCAGGGGTCGAATTCACCCCTCCACTTT. This encodes CASSYMQGSNSPLHF. This sequence joins TRBV6-6 and TRBJ1-6; D may be TRBD1 (6 bases). This CDR3 is 15 amino acids long. With 2 bases removed from V and 7 bases from J, the gap between germline ends came to 12 bases. Germline CDR1 is MNHNY and CDR2 is SVGAGI (reference sequence).

The chain uses TRBV29-1 and TRBJ1-4, with D perhaps matching TRBD1 (6 bases). With 4 bases removed from V and 0 bases from J, the gap between germline ends came to 9 bases. This CDR3 contains 14 residues. The germline CDR1 and CDR2 sequences are SQVTM and ANQGSEA. CDR3 in DNA: TGCAGCGTTGGTGAGGGGGCAACTAATGAAAAACTGTTTTTT. Translated: CSVGEGATNEKLFF.

The chain joins TRBV10-1 to TRBJ1-2; perhaps TRBD1 as D (5 bases). Germline V lookup: CDR1 WNHNN, CDR2 SYGVQD (reference sequence). The CDR3 loop spans 13 amino acids. V lost 6 bases to trimming and J lost 3 bases, with 11 bases between them. The CDR3 protein is CASSAGKDYGYTF. In nucleotides, the CDR3 is TGCGCCAGCAGCGCAGGGAAGGACTATGGCTACACCTTC.

This chain links TRBV4-1 with TRBJ1-1, with 7 bases identical to TRBD1. The V segment lost 4 bases and the J segment 5 bases; nucleotides outside the gene matches: 10. The CDR3 runs 15 residues. Germline V gene data show CDR1 as MGHRA and CDR2 as YSYEKL. CDR3 protein: CASSRVDREGTEAFF. In DNA form, the CDR3 reads TGCGCCAGCAGCCGAGTCGACAGGGAAGGAACTGAAGCTTTCTTT.

The chain combines TRBV4-1 with TRBJ2-5; perhaps TRBD2 as D (6 bases). The V and J ends lost 5 bases and 0 bases respectively, with 16 bases between them. From germline, CDR1 is MGHRA and CDR2 YSYEKL. The CDR3 length is 16 residues. The CDR3 nucleotides are TGCGCCAGCAGCTCTTACGGGGGAGACAACCAAGAGACCCAGTACTTC. Protein: CASSSYGGDNQETQYF.

This chain connects TRBV11-2 to TRBJ1-1; tentatively, D is TRBD1 (5 bases). The germline V gene encodes CDR1 SGHAT and CDR2 FQNNGV. Trimming stripped 4 bases from V and 7 bases from J, with 13 bases between. CDR3 length: 13 residues. The CDR3 here is CASSSDRALEAFF. CDR3 DNA: TGTGCCAGCAGCTCAGACAGAGCGCTTGAAGCTTTCTTT.

This clone appeared a single time. CDR3 bases: TGTGCCAGTTCGCAGGGCGGGTACGGGGAGCTGTTTTTT. This sequence encodes CASSQGGYGELFF. V is TRBV27 and J is TRBJ2-2, with D possibly called TRBD1 or TRBD2 (5 bases each). V dropped 9 bases and J dropped 7 bases, with 15 bases sitting between them. CDR1 is MNHEY, CDR2 SMNVEV, per germline (reference sequence). The CDR3 has 13 residues.

The genes are TRBV5-1 and TRBJ1-1, with TRBD1 matching over 10 bases. The CDR3 consists of 12 residues. The germline CDR1 and CDR2 sequences are SGHRS and YFSETQ. Unmatched junction bases numbered 5, after V lost 4 bases and J lost 11 bases. The CDR3 sequence: CASSAGQGRAFF. The CDR3 DNA is TGCGCCAGCAGCGCGGGACAGGGGCGTGCTTTCTTT.

This rearrangement joins TRBV27 to TRBJ1-5; the match to TRBD1 covers 9 bases. The germline V gene has CDR1 MNHEY and CDR2 SMNVEV (reference sequence). This CDR3 comprises 16 residues. Trimming took 6 bases from V and 2 from J; bases not matched to a gene: 8. Here the CDR3 DNA reads TGTGCCAGCAGGATTACAGGGGGCGCGGGCAATCAGCCCCAGCATTTT. It specifies CASRITGGAGNQPQHF.

This clone was found once. The rearrangement uses TRBV29-1 and TRBJ2-3, with TRBD2 identical over 7 bases. After removal of 3 bases from V and 6 bases from J, the junction contained 6 bases not matched to a gene. This CDR3 region has 13 residues. Looked up from germline, CDR1 is SQVTM and CDR2 is ANQGSEA. The CDR3 loop is CSVDSGGMDTQYF. As DNA, the CDR3 is TGCAGCGTTGATTCCGGGGGGATGGATACGCAGTATTTT.

V is TRBV28 and J is TRBJ2-5, with a weak D call TRBD1 (7 bases). Between the trimmed V and J ends, which lost 7 bases and 4 bases, there was a span of 16 bases. CDR1 and CDR2 from the germline V gene are MDHEN and SYDVKM. The CDR3 is 14 amino acids. CDR3 residues: CASNEQGGGETQYF. The CDR3 DNA follows: TGTGCCAGCAATGAGCAGGGGGGTGGAGAGACCCAGTACTTC. The full variable domain, in which reference TRBV28 and TRBJ2-5 provide the parts outside the CDR3, is DVKVTQSSRYLVKRTGEKVFLECVQDMDHENMFWYRQDPGLGLRLIYFSYDVKMKEKGDIPEGYSVSREKKERFSLILESASTNQTSMYLCASNEQGGGETQYFGPGTRLLVL.

This chain connects TRBV2 to TRBJ1-5, with 9 bases that match TRBD1. V shed 5 bases, J shed 3 bases, and the junction held 5 bases outside the gene matches. Germline CDR1 reads SNHLY; CDR2 reads FYNNEI. CDR3 length: 15 amino acids. The CDR3 bases are TGTGCCAGCAGTCGGGGACAGGGCTACAATCAGCCCCAGCATTTT. It encodes CASSRGQGYNQPQHF.

The chain is built from TRBV6-1 and TRBJ2-7; a possible D gene is TRBD1 (6 bases). Germline-derived CDR1 and CDR2 are MNHNS and SASEGT. There are 11 residues in the CDR3. V lost 1 base to trimming and J lost 8 bases, with 6 bases between them. CDR3 nucleotide sequence: TGTGCCAGCAGTGAAGGGGGGCAGCAGTACGTC. Protein sequence: CASSEGGQQYV.

V and J are TRBV2 and TRBJ2-3; TRBD2 matches 9 bases. This CDR3 spans 13 amino acids. Germline CDR1 and CDR2: SNHLY and FYNNEI. V was pared by 0 bases and J by 12 bases, with 4 bases of the junction left unmatched. The chain's CDR3 is CASSEAPSGDQYF. CDR3 nucleotide sequence: TGTGCCAGCAGTGAAGCGCCTAGCGGGGACCAGTATTTT.

The chain carries TRBV5-1 and TRBJ2-3; TRBD1 or TRBD2 may be the D gene (5 bases each). The CDR3 extends over 14 amino acids. Trimming removed 5 bases from V and 10 bases from J, with 20 bases in between. Germline CDR1 is SGHRS and CDR2 is YFSETQ. The CDR3 nucleotides are TGCGCCAGCAGTGGGGGTTTGGGGGAGTTTGCGCAGTATTTT. Translated: CASSGGLGEFAQYF.

J is TRBJ2-5 and V is TRBV7-2; 8 nucleotides match TRBD1. Per germline, CDR1 SGHTA and CDR2 FQGNSA. The junction had 4 bases not matched to a gene; V was cut back by 4 bases and J by 3 bases. The CDR3 totals 14 residues. The CDR3 sequence is CASSSRTGKETQYF. In DNA, the CDR3 is TGTGCCAGCAGCTCACGGACAGGGAAAGAGACCCAGTACTTC.

This chain uses TRBV5-1 with TRBJ1-2; no definite D call. The germline gives CDR1 SGHRS, CDR2 YFSETQ. The CDR3 spans 12 residues. Trimming removed 3 bases from V and 7 bases from J, with 10 bases in between. CDR3 loop: CASSSGLGGYTF. CDR3 bases: TGCGCCAGCAGCTCGGGCCTAGGTGGCTACACCTTC. Variable domain in full (rest from reference TRBV5-1 and TRBJ1-2): KAGVTQTPRYLIKTRGQQVTLSCSPISGHRSVSWYQQTPGQGLQFLFEYFSETQRNKGNFPGRFSGRQFSNSRSEMNVSTLELGDSALYLCASSSGLGGYTFGSGTRLTVV.

The chain has TRBV6-6 and TRBJ1-2, with D uncertain. Per germline, CDR1 MNHNY and CDR2 SVGAGI (reference sequence). Trimming stripped 10 bases from V and 5 bases from J, with 14 bases between. The CDR3 sequence is 12 residues long. The CDR3 sequence is CAIRRWDYGYTF. The CDR3 DNA sequence: TGTGCCATCAGGCGGTGGGATTATGGCTACACCTTC.

The V gene is TRBV5-1, the J gene TRBJ1-5, with D hard to call. The CDR3 is 15 amino acids. Trimming took 0 bases from V and 2 from J, leaving 9 bases between them. Germline lookup yields CDR1 SGHRS and CDR2 YFSETQ. DNA of the CDR3: TGCGCCAGCAGCTTGGCGGGGTTCGGCAATCAGCCCCAGCATTTT. Translation: CASSLAGFGNQPQHF.

The chain has TRBV6-5 and TRBJ1-1; perhaps TRBD1 as D (5 bases). This CDR3 spans 13 amino acids. Deletions cut 5 bases from V and 13 bases from J, with 20 bases between. Germline assignment: CDR1 MNHEY and CDR2 SVGAGI. CDR3 DNA: TGTGCCAGCAGTGATTCGGTCGGGGCATGGGGTTTCTTT. Translation: CASSDSVGAWGFF.

This chain joins TRBV7-8 and TRBJ2-7; no firm D call. Germline values: CDR1 SGHVS, CDR2 FQNEAQ. Trimming stripped 2 bases from V and 2 bases from J, with 10 bases between. This CDR3 region has 14 residues. CDR3 in amino acids: CASSLHQLAYEQYF. DNA of the CDR3: TGTGCCAGCAGCTTACACCAGCTAGCCTACGAGCAGTACTTC.

The V gene is TRBV6-5, the J gene TRBJ1-5, with 8 nucleotides matching TRBD1. Germline V gene lookup returns CDR1 MNHEY and CDR2 SVGAGI. V lost 6 bases and J lost 2; bases outside the gene matches: 6. CDR3 length equals 15 residues. CDR3 bases: TGTGCCAGCAGGACGACAGGGGCCGGCAATCAGCCCCAGCATTTT. As protein: CASRTTGAGNQPQHF.

The chain combines TRBV6-5 with TRBJ2-5, with 7 bases matching TRBD2. The CDR3 length is 16 residues. CDR1 is MNHEY and CDR2 is SVGAGI in the germline V gene. Trimming cost V 0 bases and J 2 bases; bases outside gene matches: 6. The CDR3 reads CASSYSTGTTQETQYF. The CDR3 region has the DNA TGTGCCAGCAGTTACTCGACCGGGACTACACAAGAGACCCAGTACTTC.

CDR3: CASSDGIIGYTF. In DNA, the CDR3 is TGCGCCAGCAGTGATGGTATCATCGGCTACACCTTC. The V and J genes are TRBV10-2 and TRBJ1-2; no clear D gene. Germline CDR1 is WSHSY and CDR2 is SAAADI. The CDR3 length is 12 residues. Trimming stripped 3 bases from V and 8 bases from J, with 10 bases between.